Listed below are T cell receptor beta chains from one sample, sequenced in a study of T cell changes during pregnancy in multiple sclerosis. Here immunoSEQ multiplex PCR was the method, and the copy in TCRdb shows in-frame clones only, minus some. The sample has tens of thousands of clones, more than 90% seen once. Here the sequenced sample was CD8+ T cells from peripheral blood mononuclear cells, taken in the third trimester of pregnancy. These receptors all come from a female donor with multiple sclerosis, enrolled in a pregnancy study. Both conserved end residues are part of each CDR3. The D gene is left open where the match is weak. Expanded clones are given a class, and other clones once, few, many or no size at all.

J: TRBJ1-4; D: -; size: -; V: TRBV4-1; CDR3: CASSQRRDEKLFF; DNA: TGCGCCAGCAGCCAAAGGAGAGATGAAAAACTGTTTTTT
J: TRBJ2-5; D: -; size: once; V: TRBV29-1; CDR3: CSVEPRYEETQYF; DNA: TGCAGCGTTGAACCGCGCTACGAAGAGACCCAGTACTTC
J: TRBJ1-1; D: -; size: once; V: TRBV9; CDR3: CASSAPPGTEAFF; DNA: TGTGCCAGCAGCGCCCCCCCAGGCACTGAAGCTTTCTTT
J: TRBJ2-7; D: TRBD1; size: -; V: TRBV4-3; CDR3: CASSQDRDGSYEQYF; DNA: TGCGCCAGCAGCCAGGACAGGGATGGGTCCTACGAGCAGTACTTC
J: TRBJ2-2; D: TRBD2; size: once; V: TRBV7-2; CDR3: CASSWDGRVNTGELFF; DNA: TGTGCCAGCAGCTGGGACGGGAGGGTTAACACCGGGGAGCTGTTTTTT
J: TRBJ2-1; D: -; size: -; V: TRBV5-5; CDR3: CASSLWGDEQFF; DNA: TGTGCCAGCAGCTTGTGGGGGGATGAGCAGTTCTTC
J: TRBJ1-6; D: -; size: -; V: TRBV4-2; CDR3: CASSQVFPPMGSNSPLHF; DNA: TGTGCCAGCAGCCAAGTCTTCCCCCCAATGGGCTCTAATTCACCCCTCCACTTT
J: TRBJ2-1; D: TRBD1; size: -; V: TRBV5-6; CDR3: CASSRQGDEQFF; DNA: TGTGCCAGCAGCCGACAGGGTGATGAGCAGTTCTTC
J: TRBJ2-2; D: TRBD2; size: -; V: TRBV6-1; CDR3: CASNGGRVGELFF; DNA: TGTGCCAGCAATGGCGGGAGGGTCGGGGAGCTGTTTTTT
J: TRBJ2-2; D: TRBD1; size: -; V: TRBV19; CDR3: CASSSLQGAGLFF; DNA: TGTGCCAGTAGTTCTCTTCAGGGGGCTGGGCTGTTTTTT
J: TRBJ2-5; D: -; size: -; V: TRBV2; CDR3: CASSEGGLQGETQYF; DNA: TGTGCCAGCAGTGAAGGGGGACTGCAAGGAGAGACCCAGTACTTC
J: TRBJ1-4; D: -; size: -; V: TRBV11-3; CDR3: CASSAGFWEKLFF; DNA: TGTGCCAGCAGCGCCGGGTTTTGGGAAAAACTGTTTTTT
J: TRBJ1-1; D: TRBD1; size: -; V: TRBV6-5; CDR3: CASRSGTGSDTEAFF; DNA: TGTGCCAGCAGATCCGGGACAGGGAGCGATACTGAAGCTTTCTTT
J: TRBJ2-3; D: TRBD2; size: -; V: TRBV5-8; CDR3: CASSLVAGGTDTQYF; DNA: TGTGCCAGCAGCTTGGTAGCGGGGGGCACAGATACGCAGTATTTT
J: TRBJ1-2; D: TRBD1; size: -; V: TRBV11-3; CDR3: CASSKGERDRGTYGYTF; DNA: TGTGCCAGCAGCAAAGGTGAACGGGACAGGGGGACCTATGGCTACACCTTC
J: TRBJ1-6; D: -; size: -; V: TRBV7-8; CDR3: CASSTDSTNSPLHF; DNA: TGTGCCAGCAGCACGGACAGTACAAATTCACCCCTCCACTTT
J: TRBJ2-7; D: TRBD1; size: once; V: TRBV27; CDR3: CASSLSEGQAAYEQYF; DNA: TGTGCCAGCAGTTTATCGGAGGGACAGGCCGCCTACGAGCAGTACTTC
J: TRBJ2-7; D: -; size: -; V: TRBV10-3; CDR3: CAISVNEGPNEQYF; DNA: TGTGCCATCAGTGTTAATGAGGGCCCCAACGAGCAGTACTTC
J: TRBJ2-2; D: -; size: -; V: TRBV28; CDR3: CASSLLGSPGELFF; DNA: TGTGCCAGCAGTCTCCTCGGGTCGCCCGGGGAGCTGTTTTTT
J: TRBJ2-5; D: -; size: -; V: TRBV27; CDR3: CASSPLPGDAEQETQYF; DNA: TGTGCCAGCAGTCCCCTCCCGGGGGATGCCGAGCAAGAGACCCAGTACTTC
J: TRBJ1-6; D: -; size: -; V: TRBV7-8; CDR3: CASSLTGLSYNSPLHF; DNA: TGTGCCAGCAGCCTCACAGGGCTCTCCTATAATTCACCCCTCCACTTT
J: TRBJ2-7; D: TRBD2; size: -; V: TRBV4-3; CDR3: CASSQAGGGSYEQYF; DNA: TGCGCCAGCAGCCAAGCGGGGGGGGGCTCCTACGAGCAGTACTTC
J: TRBJ2-2; D: -; size: -; V: TRBV19; CDR3: CASSITGKTGELFF; DNA: TGTGCCAGTAGTATTACAGGGAAAACCGGGGAGCTGTTTTTT
J: TRBJ1-1; D: TRBD1; size: -; V: TRBV4-3; CDR3: CASSQDSVGQAWGNTEAFF; DNA: TGCGCCAGCAGCCAAGATTCTGTGGGACAGGCATGGGGAAACACTGAAGCTTTCTTT
J: TRBJ2-3; D: TRBD1; size: -; V: TRBV2; CDR3: CASSPGWTGGDTQYF; DNA: TGTGCCAGCAGTCCGGGGTGGACAGGGGGGGATACGCAGTATTTT
J: TRBJ2-7; D: TRBD2; size: -; V: TRBV27; CDR3: CASRSSGLSYEQYF; DNA: TGTGCCAGCAGGTCTAGCGGGCTCTCCTACGAGCAGTACTTC
J: TRBJ2-2; D: -; size: -; V: TRBV2; CDR3: CASSDPTGGRDTGELFF; DNA: TGTGCCAGCAGTGACCCGACGGGTGGCAGGGACACCGGGGAGCTGTTTTTT
J: TRBJ1-1; D: TRBD1; size: few; V: TRBV11-3; CDR3: CASSSDRAGTEAFF; DNA: TGTGCCAGCAGTTCTGACAGGGCCGGCACTGAAGCTTTCTTT
J: TRBJ1-5; D: -; size: -; V: TRBV2; CDR3: CASSQQGEGNQPQHF; DNA: TGTGCCAGCAGTCAACAGGGAGAGGGGAATCAGCCCCAGCATTTT
J: TRBJ2-1; D: TRBD1; size: once; V: TRBV7-9; CDR3: CASSLRDSSYNEQFF; DNA: TGTGCCAGCAGCCTCCGGGACAGCTCCTACAATGAGCAGTTCTTC